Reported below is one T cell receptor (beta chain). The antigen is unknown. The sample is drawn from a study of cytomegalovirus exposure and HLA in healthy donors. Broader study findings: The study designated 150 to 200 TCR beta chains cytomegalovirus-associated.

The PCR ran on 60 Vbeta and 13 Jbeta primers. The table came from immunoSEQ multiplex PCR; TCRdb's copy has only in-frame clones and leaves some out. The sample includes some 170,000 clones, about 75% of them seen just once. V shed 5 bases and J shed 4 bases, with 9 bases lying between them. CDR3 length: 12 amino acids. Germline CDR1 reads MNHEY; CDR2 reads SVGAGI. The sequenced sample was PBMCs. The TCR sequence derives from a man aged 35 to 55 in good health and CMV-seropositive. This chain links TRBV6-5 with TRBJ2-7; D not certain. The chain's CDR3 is CASSNDLYEQYF. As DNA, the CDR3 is TGTGCCAGCAGTAATGACTTATACGAGCAGTACTTC.